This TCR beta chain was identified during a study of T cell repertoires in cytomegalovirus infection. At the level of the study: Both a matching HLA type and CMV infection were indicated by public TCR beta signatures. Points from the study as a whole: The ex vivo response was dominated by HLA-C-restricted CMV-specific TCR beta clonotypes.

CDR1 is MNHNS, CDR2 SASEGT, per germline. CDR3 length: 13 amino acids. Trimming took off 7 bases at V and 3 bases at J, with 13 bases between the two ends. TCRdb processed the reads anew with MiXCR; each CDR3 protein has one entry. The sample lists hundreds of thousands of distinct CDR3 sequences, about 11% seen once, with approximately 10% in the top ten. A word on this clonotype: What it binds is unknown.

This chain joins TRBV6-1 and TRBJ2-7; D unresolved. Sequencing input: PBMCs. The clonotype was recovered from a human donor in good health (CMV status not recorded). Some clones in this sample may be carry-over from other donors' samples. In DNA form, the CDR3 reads TGTGCCAGCACCGATTTTCCACTCTACGAGCAGTACTTC. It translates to CASTDFPLYEQYF.